This T cell receptor (beta chain) was recovered during a study of T cell responses to AZD1222 COVID-19 vaccine. Study results and limitations: At 160-218 and 743-854, vaccine-associated CD4 TCRs were dominant, and they spanned spike. Sampling captured repertoires only after the peak T cell response.

This clone was seen more than once but under ten times. No antigen is known for it. Germline V gene data show CDR1 as LNHDA and CDR2 as SQIVND (reference sequence). The CDR3 has 14 residues. Trimming shortened V by 6 bases and J by 0 bases, and 9 bases separated the two germline ends. Sequencing used immunoSEQ multiplex PCR; TCRdb keeps in-frame clones, though not all of them. The sample records 75,000 to 90,000 clones, 80% to 90% being singletons. This TCR was sampled from an adult who received the AZD1222 COVID-19 vaccine. The sample consisted of peripheral blood, taken 28 days after the second AZD1222 dose. The J gene is TRBJ1-3, the V gene TRBV19; D remains unclear. The DNA for the CDR3 is TGTGCCAGTAGGCGCAAGGACTCTGGAAACACCATATATTTT. Translation: CASRRKDSGNTIYF.